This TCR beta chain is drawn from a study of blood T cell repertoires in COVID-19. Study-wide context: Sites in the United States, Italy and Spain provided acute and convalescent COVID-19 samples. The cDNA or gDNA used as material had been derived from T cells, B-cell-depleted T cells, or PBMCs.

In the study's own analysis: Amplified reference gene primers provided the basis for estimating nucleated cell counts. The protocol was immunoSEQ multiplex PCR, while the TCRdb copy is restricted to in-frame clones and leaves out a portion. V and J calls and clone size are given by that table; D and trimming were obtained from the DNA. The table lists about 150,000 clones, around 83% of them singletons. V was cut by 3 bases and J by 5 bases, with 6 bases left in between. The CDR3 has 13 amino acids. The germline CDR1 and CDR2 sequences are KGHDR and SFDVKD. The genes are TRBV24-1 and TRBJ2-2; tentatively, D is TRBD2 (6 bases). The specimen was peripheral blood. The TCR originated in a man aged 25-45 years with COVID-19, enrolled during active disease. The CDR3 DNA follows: TGTGCCACCAGTGATGGGAGGACCGGGGAGCTGTTTTTT. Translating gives CATSDGRTGELFF.